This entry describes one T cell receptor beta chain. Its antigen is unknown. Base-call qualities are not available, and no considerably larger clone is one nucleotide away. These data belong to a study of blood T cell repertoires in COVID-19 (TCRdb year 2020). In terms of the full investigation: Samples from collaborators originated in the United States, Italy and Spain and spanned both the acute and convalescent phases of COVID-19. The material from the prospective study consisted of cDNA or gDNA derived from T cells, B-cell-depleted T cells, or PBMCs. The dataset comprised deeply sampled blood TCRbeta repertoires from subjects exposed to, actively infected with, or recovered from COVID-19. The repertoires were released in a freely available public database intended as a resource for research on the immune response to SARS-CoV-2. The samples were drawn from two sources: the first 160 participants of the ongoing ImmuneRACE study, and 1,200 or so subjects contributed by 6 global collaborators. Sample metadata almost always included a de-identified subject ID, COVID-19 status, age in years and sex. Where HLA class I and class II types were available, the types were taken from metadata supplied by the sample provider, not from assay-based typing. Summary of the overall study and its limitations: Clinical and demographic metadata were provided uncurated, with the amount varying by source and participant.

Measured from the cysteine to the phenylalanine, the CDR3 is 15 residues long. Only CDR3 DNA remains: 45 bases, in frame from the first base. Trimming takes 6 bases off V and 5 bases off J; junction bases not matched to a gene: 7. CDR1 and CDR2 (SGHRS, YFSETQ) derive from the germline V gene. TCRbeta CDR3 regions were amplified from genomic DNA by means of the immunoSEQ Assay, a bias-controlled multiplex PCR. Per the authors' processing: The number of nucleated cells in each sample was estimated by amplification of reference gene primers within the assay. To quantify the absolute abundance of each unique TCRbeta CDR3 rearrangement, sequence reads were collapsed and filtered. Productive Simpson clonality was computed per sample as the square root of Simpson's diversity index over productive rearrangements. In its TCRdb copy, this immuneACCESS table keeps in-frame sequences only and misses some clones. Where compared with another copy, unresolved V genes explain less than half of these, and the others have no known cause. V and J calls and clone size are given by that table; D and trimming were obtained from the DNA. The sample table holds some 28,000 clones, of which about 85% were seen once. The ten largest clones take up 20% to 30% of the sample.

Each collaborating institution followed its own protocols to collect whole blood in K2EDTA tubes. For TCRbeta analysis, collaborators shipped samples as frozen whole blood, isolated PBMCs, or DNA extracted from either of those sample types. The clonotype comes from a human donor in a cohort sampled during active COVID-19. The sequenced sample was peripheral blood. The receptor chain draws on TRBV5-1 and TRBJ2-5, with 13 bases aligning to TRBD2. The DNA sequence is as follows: TGCGCCAGCACCCTCGGGACTAGCGGGGTGGAGACCCAGTACTTC. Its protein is CASTLGTSGVETQYF. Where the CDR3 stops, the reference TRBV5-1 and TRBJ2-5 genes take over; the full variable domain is KAGVTQTPRYLIKTRGQQVTLSCSPISGHRSVSWYQQTPGQGLQFLFEYFSETQRNKGNFPGRFSGRQFSNSRSEMNVSTLELGDSALYLCASTLGTSGVETQYFGPGTRLLVL.